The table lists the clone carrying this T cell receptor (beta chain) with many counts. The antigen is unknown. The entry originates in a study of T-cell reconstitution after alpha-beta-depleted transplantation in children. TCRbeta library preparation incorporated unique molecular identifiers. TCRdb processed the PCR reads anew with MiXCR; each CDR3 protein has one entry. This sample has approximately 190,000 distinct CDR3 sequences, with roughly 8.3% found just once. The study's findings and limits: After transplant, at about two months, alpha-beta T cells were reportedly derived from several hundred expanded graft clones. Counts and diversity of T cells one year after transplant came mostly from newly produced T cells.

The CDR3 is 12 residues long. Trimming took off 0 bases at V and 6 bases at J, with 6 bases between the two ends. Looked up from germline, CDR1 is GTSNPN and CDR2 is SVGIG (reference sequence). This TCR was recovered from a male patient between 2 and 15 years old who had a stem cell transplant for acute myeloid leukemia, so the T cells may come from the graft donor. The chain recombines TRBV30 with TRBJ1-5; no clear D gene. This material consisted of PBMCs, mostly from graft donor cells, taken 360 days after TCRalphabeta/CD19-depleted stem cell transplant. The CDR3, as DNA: TGTGCCTGGAGTGTAACCGGTCAGCCCCAGCATTTT. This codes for CAWSVTGQPQHF.